A single sample gave rise to the 10 T cell receptor beta chains below, sequenced in a study of T cells in women clearing cervical HPV infection. Profiling relied on immunoSEQ multiplex PCR, and the TCRdb table lists in-frame clones only, not all of them. The sample table includes some 26,000 clones. Sequenced input: blood buffy coat. The receptors were gathered from a woman between 18 and 69 years old with a cervical HPV16 infection that either progressed to CIN3+ or cleared (not recorded which).

A remark on this clone: The sequence runs out 3 residues before the end of the CDR3; the remainder is reconstructed from the germline J gene. J is TRBJ2-7 and V is TRBV7-2, with 8 bases fitting TRBD2. Germline V CDR1 and CDR2: SGHTA, FQGNSA. This CDR3 is built from 15 residues. V lost 1 base, J lost 3 bases, and 5 bases stayed unmatched. The CDR3: CASSLGGGGLYEQYF. The sequenced part of the CDR3 DNA is TGTGCCAGCAGCTTAGGAGGCGGGGGGCTCTACGAG.

The sequenced CDR3 bases are TGTGCCAGCAGCTTAGGGACAGTAGCTAACTATGGT. This sequence encodes CASSLGTVANYG. The whole CDR3 sequence reads CASSLGTVANYGQYF. The chain combines TRBV7-4 with TRBJ2-4, with D perhaps TRBD1 (6 bases). The read ends 3 residues early relative to the CDR3; the germline J gene fills the gap. Looked up from germline, CDR1 is SGHVT and CDR2 is SQSDAQ. There are 15 residues in the CDR3.

As to this clone: The read ends 3 residues early relative to the CDR3; the germline J gene fills the gap. The gene calls are TRBV11-2 and TRBJ2-5; 7 positions agree with TRBD1. Germline V gene data show CDR1 as SGHAT and CDR2 as FQNNGV. The ends lost 4 bases at V and 4 bases at J; junction bases unmatched: 3. The CDR3 consists of 13 residues. The chain's CDR3 is CASSSDRVETQYF. CDR3 bases read: TGTGCCAGCAGCTCCGACAGGGTAGAGACC. The variable domain in full, with the rest retrieved from reference TRBV11-2 and TRBJ2-5, is EAGVAQSPRYKIIEKRQSVAFWCNPISGHATLYWYQQILGQGPKLLIQFQNNGVVDDSQLPKDRFSAERLKGVDSTLKIQPAKLEDSAVYLCASSSDRVETQYFGPGTRLLVL.

For this clone: The read halts 3 residues ahead of the CDR3 end, with the missing end drawn from the germline J gene. The chain joins TRBV4-2 to TRBJ2-7; TRBD1 matches at 7 bases. Germline trimming cut 0 bases from V and 3 bases from J; bases unmatched to any gene: 14. Germline V gives CDR1 LGHNA, CDR2 YNFKEQ. The CDR3 is made up of 18 amino acids. The DNA read from the CDR3 is TGTGCCAGCAGCCAAGATAAGACAGGGATCGCGCTTTACTACGAG. Protein sequence: CASSQDKTGIALYYE. The complete CDR3 sequence is CASSQDKTGIALYYEQYF.

About this clone: The junction departs from germline at one end; a sequencing error may be responsible. The DNA ends 3 residues before the CDR3 does, and the rest of the CDR3 is filled in from the germline J gene. The V and J genes are TRBV4-2 and TRBJ1-6; 7 bases fit TRBD1. Germline V lookup: CDR1 LGHNA, CDR2 YNFKEQ. This CDR3 has 15 amino acids. The CDR3: CASSQYTGDNSPLHF. The CDR3 bases that were read are TGCGCCAGCAGCCAGTATACAGGGGATAATTCACCC.

Concerning this clone: The DNA ends 3 residues before the CDR3 does, and the rest of the CDR3 is filled in from the germline J gene. The chain recombines TRBV6-2 or TRBV6-3 with TRBJ2-2; 9 nucleotides agree with TRBD1. J gave up 1 base and V 6 bases, and 3 bases lay outside the gene matches. CDR1 is MNHEY and CDR2 is SVGEGT in the germline V gene. The CDR3 has 15 residues. The CDR3 bases that were read are TGTGCCAGCAGCCCGACAGGGGGGAACACCGGGGAG. Translation gives CASSPTGGNTGE. The full CDR3 is CASSPTGGNTGELFF.

With respect to this clone: The read ends 3 residues early relative to the CDR3; the germline J gene fills the gap. The rearrangement links TRBV7-6 to TRBJ2-7; no clear D. The CDR3 is 14 residues long. Looked up from germline, CDR1 is SGHVS and CDR2 is FNYEAQ. V was clipped by 3 bases and J by 2 bases, with 11 bases between them. This chain's CDR3 is CASSLTTPPYEQYF. The sequenced part of the CDR3 DNA is TGTGCCAGCAGCTTGACAACTCCTCCCTACGAG.

As for this clone: The read ends 3 residues before the CDR3 terminus; that terminus is restored from the germline J gene. This sequence joins TRBV5-6 and TRBJ2-3; tentative D call: TRBD1 (8 bases). Germline loops: CDR1 SGHDT, CDR2 YYEEEE. There are 15 residues in the CDR3. Here the CDR3 reads CASSFKRTGRETQYF. CDR3 DNA, as far as it was read: TGTGCCAGCAGCTTTAAAAGGACAGGGCGGGAGACG.

A remark on this clone: The sequenced fragment ends 3 residues before the CDR3 boundary, so the rest is inferred from the germline J gene. The V gene is TRBV5-1, the J gene TRBJ2-7, with D maybe TRBD2 (5 bases). CDR1 and CDR2 from the germline V gene are SGHRS and YFSETQ. The CDR3 has 15 residues. The V end lost 0 bases, the J end lost 4 bases, and 14 bases lay between the germline ends. The sequenced CDR3 bases are TGCGCCAGCAGCTTGGCTCGGGGTTCCGGATACGAG. It codes for CASSLARGSGYE. The full CDR3 reads CASSLARGSGYEQYF. The variable domain in full, completed from reference TRBV5-1 and TRBJ2-7, reads KAGVTQTPRYLIKTRGQQVTLSCSPISGHRSVSWYQQTPGQGLQFLFEYFSETQRNKGNFPGRFSGRQFSNSRSEMNVSTLELGDSALYLCASSLARGSGYEQYFGPGTRLTVT.

In the case of this clone: The same CDR3 can be traced to other DNA sequences in this sample. CDR3 sequence: CASSWTTGGEAFF. Partial CDR3 DNA: TGTGCCAGCAGCTGGACGACAGGGGGTGAG. The genes are TRBV5-6 and TRBJ1-1; 9 bases agree with TRBD1. The read stops 3 residues short of the end of the CDR3; the missing end is completed from the germline J gene. The CDR3 has 13 amino acids. The germline V gene has CDR1 SGHDT and CDR2 YYEEEE.